This is a list of T cell receptor beta chains from one sample in a study of monozygotic twins with inflammatory bowel disease. For each CDR3 protein, TCRdb gives one entry from its re-call of the 5' RACE reads, without DNA. The sample is made up of approximately 160,000 distinct CDR3 sequences, and the top ten hold 7.4% of it. The source material was blood. Every receptor here comes from a human donor with ulcerative colitis or Crohn's disease, or a healthy co-twin of an affected twin (not recorded which). The CDR3 runs from the conserved cysteine through the conserved F or W. The order of the fields is J gene, V gene, CDR3 protein.

TRBJ1-4	TRBV4-2	CASSQGHKLGEKLFF
TRBJ2-5	TRBV9	CASSVSSGAGTSGRGWETQYF
TRBJ2-7	TRBV7-2	CASSPGDSRPSEQYF
TRBJ2-7	TRBV20-1	CSARARAEQYF
TRBJ2-5	TRBV20-1	CSASLGGETQYF
TRBJ1-5	TRBV6-1	CASSEGQAQPQHF
TRBJ2-5	TRBV5-1	CASSPFQGRGETQYF
TRBJ1-5	TRBV6-2/TRBV6-3	CASSYPPRGDQPQHF
TRBJ2-2	TRBV5-1	CASNRDAGGSNTGELFF
TRBJ2-1	TRBV19	CASSIAAGGPRNEQFF
TRBJ2-5	TRBV5-1	CASSLALLARKETQYF
TRBJ1-2	TRBV5-1	CASSSDRLSGYTF
TRBJ2-1	TRBV10-3	CAISEPTGYNEQFF
TRBJ2-4	TRBV12-3/TRBV12-4	CASSFGGPWEREGDIQYF
TRBJ2-5	TRBV2	CASSDLGEETQYF
TRBJ2-3	TRBV20-1	CSARMASGPSTDTQYF
TRBJ2-1	TRBV29-1	CSVDSGWDNEQFF
TRBJ2-7	TRBV12-3/TRBV12-4	CASSFGQAFYEQYF
TRBJ1-2	TRBV12-5	CASGTGDGYTF
TRBJ1-2	TRBV19	CASSIEAAGYGYTF
TRBJ2-5	TRBV6-5	CASSYSITDRDPETQYF
TRBJ1-5	TRBV7-2	CASSPQGTLSNQPQHF
TRBJ2-4	TRBV5-1	CARPEGQGDIQYF
TRBJ2-1	TRBV12-3/TRBV12-4	CASRGTSGIYNEQFF
TRBJ2-7	TRBV10-3	CAIRTEGLAYEQYF
TRBJ2-7	TRBV29-1	CSVDGIAGGYEQYF
TRBJ1-3	TRBV6-1	CASRLLGSSGNTIYF
TRBJ2-7	TRBV9	CASSETSDSYEQYF
TRBJ2-2	TRBV7-2	CASRPGGLSAGELSF
TRBJ2-3	TRBV5-5	CASSTQSYSTDTQYF
TRBJ1-2	TRBV20-1	CSVRDREDYGYTF
TRBJ2-4	TRBV11-2	CASTILGQGSIQYF
TRBJ1-1	TRBV20-1	CSARDLEDSNTEAFF
TRBJ2-1	TRBV30	CAWSGVGQGQHNEQFF
TRBJ1-2	TRBV29-1	CSVEDLQGGHGYTF
TRBJ1-2	TRBV6-6	CASSYSTNYGYTF
TRBJ1-2	TRBV2	CASNSGFNYGYTF
TRBJ2-2	TRBV6-5	CASSYRTSIHTGELFF
TRBJ2-3	TRBV5-8	CASSWRRGATDTQYF
TRBJ2-5	TRBV7-2	CASSLVGSGGAETQYF
TRBJ2-6	TRBV6-5	CASSYLAVGANVLTF
TRBJ1-2	TRBV15	CATSKGDGFNYGYTF
TRBJ1-2	TRBV5-1	CASSHGQGSNGYTF
TRBJ2-5	TRBV12-3/TRBV12-4	CASSRQQETQYF
TRBJ2-1	TRBV7-6	CASSLEVAGEQFF
TRBJ1-2	TRBV5-1	CASSLFSGDYGYTF
TRBJ1-2	TRBV12-3/TRBV12-4	CASSSTGFYGYTF
TRBJ1-1	TRBV19	CASSNGPWGNTEAFF